Presented here are 30 T cell receptor beta chains from one specimen sequenced in a study of cytomegalovirus exposure and HLA in healthy donors. This table comes from immunoSEQ multiplex PCR, and its TCRdb copy is limited to in-frame clones, with some not included. The sample yields 55,000 to 70,000 clones, roughly 94% seen once. Input material: PBMCs. Receptor source: a man aged 18 to 30 in good health and CMV-seronegative.

J is TRBJ2-7 and V is TRBV5-4; 15 nucleotides agree with TRBD2. J was trimmed by 0 bases and V by 3 bases; bases with no gene match: 4. Per germline, CDR1 SGHNT and CDR2 YYREEE (reference sequence). This CDR3 is 17 amino acids long. The CDR3 sequence is CASSWGLAGGVSYEQYF. CDR3 DNA sequence: TGTGCCAGCAGCTGGGGACTAGCGGGAGGAGTCTCCTACGAGCAGTACTTC.

This clone was seen a single time. The CDR3 spells CASSLELAGSYEQYF. CDR3 bases: TGTGCCAGCAGCTTAGAGCTAGCGGGGAGCTACGAGCAGTACTTC. The chain employs TRBV7-8 and TRBJ2-7, with 9 bases identical to TRBD2. With 1 base clipped from V and 3 bases from J, the junction kept 4 bases outside the gene matches. Germline lookup yields CDR1 SGHVS and CDR2 FQNEAQ. The CDR3 totals 15 residues.

V gene TRBV7-2 combines with J gene TRBJ2-1; 11 nucleotides agree with TRBD2. V was pared by 1 base and J by 14 bases, with 7 bases of the junction left unmatched. The CDR3 totals 14 residues. The V gene's germline CDR1 is SGHTA and CDR2 FQGNSA. The CDR3 DNA follows: TGTGCCAGCAGCTTAGGAGGTCTAGCGGGGGGTGAGTTCTTC. As protein: CASSLGGLAGGEFF.

The rearrangement links TRBV6-4 to TRBJ2-3; 9 bases map to TRBD1. This CDR3 contains 14 residues. CDR1 MRHNA and CDR2 SNTAGT come from the germline V gene. After removal of 6 bases from V and 0 bases from J, the junction contained 1 base not matched to a gene. The CDR3 DNA reads TGTGCCAGCAGCGGGACAGGGAGCACAGATACGCAGTATTTT. This encodes CASSGTGSTDTQYF.

V is TRBV23-1 and J is TRBJ1-3, with TRBD1 as a possible D gene (5 bases). TRBV23-1 is an open reading frame, and its role is uncertain. V lost 7 bases to trimming and J lost 2 bases, with 9 bases between them. The CDR3 extends over 13 amino acids. The CDR3 DNA sequence: TGCGCCAGCAACCAGGGTCCTGGAAACACCATATATTTT. Translation gives CASNQGPGNTIYF.

The rearrangement joins TRBV28 to TRBJ2-5, with 11 bases matching TRBD1. Germline values: CDR1 MDHEN, CDR2 SYDVKM. The CDR3 runs 16 residues. The trim removed 4 bases at V and 5 bases at J, leaving 9 bases unmatched. Here the CDR3 DNA reads TGTGCCAGCAGTTGGACCGGGACAGGGGGGGCCGAGACCCAGTACTTC. Residues: CASSWTGTGGAETQYF.

This chain connects TRBV28 to TRBJ1-5; possibly TRBD1 for D (6 bases). CDR1 is MDHEN, CDR2 SYDVKM, per germline. CDR3 size: 17 residues. With 3 bases removed from V and 1 base from J, the gap between germline ends came to 16 bases. Written as DNA, the CDR3 is TGTGCCAGCAGTTTCCGCAATCTCAGGGGAAGCAATCAGCCCCAGCATTTT. It yields the protein CASSFRNLRGSNQPQHF. Using reference TRBV28 and TRBJ1-5 for the parts outside the CDR3, the full variable domain is DVKVTQSSRYLVKRTGEKVFLECVQDMDHENMFWYRQDPGLGLRLIYFSYDVKMKEKGDIPEGYSVSREKKERFSLILESASTNQTSMYLCASSFRNLRGSNQPQHFGDGTRLSIL.

CDR3 residues: CASSLAGGNTGELFF. The CDR3 bases are TGTGCCAGCAGCTTAGCAGGGGGGAACACCGGGGAGCTGTTTTTT. The chain couples TRBV7-6 to TRBJ2-2, with a possible D match to TRBD1 (6 bases). Germline V lookup: CDR1 SGHVS, CDR2 FNYEAQ. With 0 bases removed from V and 1 base from J, the gap between germline ends came to 6 bases. The CDR3 covers 15 residues.

The rearrangement uses TRBV10-1 and TRBJ2-1; a weak D match, TRBD2 (6 bases). The CDR3 runs 14 residues. V lost 3 bases and J lost 10, with 16 bases in between. CDR1 is WNHNN and CDR2 is SYGVQD in the germline V gene (reference sequence). The DNA for the CDR3 is TGCGCCAGCAGTGATGGTTGGGCTAGCGCGGAGCAGTTCTTC. Its protein product is CASSDGWASAEQFF.

This clone was detected a few times. V and J are TRBV4-2 and TRBJ2-1; 12 nucleotides line up with TRBD2. The germline V gene encodes CDR1 LGHNA and CDR2 YNFKEQ. Trimming at V came to 1 base and at J to 3 bases, leaving 1 base not matched to a gene. This CDR3 region has 16 residues. The CDR3 bases are TGTGCCAGCAGCCAAGGACTAGCGGGAGACTACAATGAGCAGTTCTTC. This gives the protein CASSQGLAGDYNEQFF.

The chain recombines TRBV7-2 with TRBJ1-1, with D perhaps TRBD1 (6 bases). V was cut by 4 bases and J by 0 bases, with 12 bases left in between. In germline, CDR1 is SGHTA, CDR2 FQGNSA. The CDR3 runs 15 residues. CDR3 residues: CASSSQTGVNTEAFF. CDR3 sequence (DNA): TGTGCCAGCAGCTCACAGACAGGAGTGAACACTGAAGCTTTCTTT.

The chain employs TRBV5-4 and TRBJ1-2, with 12 bases identical to TRBD1. The CDR3 is 14 residues long. CDR1 is SGHNT, CDR2 YYREEE, per germline (reference sequence). The V gene end was trimmed by 5 bases and the J gene end by 4 bases; junction bases not matched to a gene: 3. The CDR3 DNA is TGTGCCAGCAGGGGACAGGGGGCGGGCTATGGCTACACCTTC. Translated, it gives CASRGQGAGYGYTF.

The rearrangement links TRBV6-5 to TRBJ2-1; maybe TRBD2 (5 bases). Per germline, CDR1 MNHEY and CDR2 SVGAGI. Trimming took 2 bases from V and 1 from J, leaving 9 bases between them. The CDR3 is made up of 15 amino acids. CDR3 sequence (DNA): TGTGCCAGCAGTTACGGGAGTACGTCCTACAATGAGCAGTTCTTC. Residues: CASSYGSTSYNEQFF.

The V and J genes are TRBV7-2 and TRBJ2-1; 9 bases line up with TRBD2. Germline V gene sequence: CDR1 SGHTA, CDR2 FQGNSA. After removal of 2 bases from V and 6 bases from J, the junction contained 8 bases not matched to a gene. The CDR3 spans 16 residues. The CDR3 nucleotides read TGTGCCAGCAGCTTAAGTCGGACTAGCGCTGGCAATGAGCAGTTCTTC. It codes for CASSLSRTSAGNEQFF.

The rearrangement joins TRBV6-6 to TRBJ2-6; D possibly corresponds to TRBD1 (6 bases). The V gene lost 2 bases and the J gene lost 12 bases, with 14 bases spanning the gap. Germline V gene sequence: CDR1 MNHNY, CDR2 SVGAGI (reference sequence). The length of the CDR3 is 14 residues. This CDR3 is CASSYDRTGGVLTF. The CDR3 DNA reads TGTGCCAGCAGTTACGACAGGACTGGCGGCGTCCTGACTTTC.

The table lists this clone with a count of one. The chain employs TRBV6-5 and TRBJ2-1; D may be TRBD1 (6 bases). In germline, CDR1 is MNHEY, CDR2 SVGAGI. V was shortened by 0 bases and J by 4 bases, with 10 bases between the two germline ends. This CDR3 has 15 residues. The CDR3 protein is CASSYSLGGYNEQFF. CDR3 nucleotide sequence: TGTGCCAGCAGTTACTCGCTAGGGGGTTACAATGAGCAGTTCTTC.

This chain links TRBV18 with TRBJ1-2, with unresolved D. Trimming took off 3 bases at V and 4 bases at J, with 15 bases between the two ends. This CDR3 spans 15 amino acids. Germline lookup yields CDR1 KGHSH and CDR2 LQKENI. In nucleotides, the CDR3 is TGTGCCAGCTCACCTCCCTCGGGGAATGCCTATGGCTACACCTTC. This codes for CASSPPSGNAYGYTF.

The V and J genes are TRBV19 and TRBJ2-2; D is unclear. Between the trimmed V and J ends, which lost 4 bases and 4 bases, there was a span of 7 bases. The CDR3 extends over 13 amino acids. Germline V gives CDR1 LNHDA, CDR2 SQIVND (reference sequence). In nucleotides, the CDR3 is TGTGCCAGTAGTAAGCCTAGCACCGGGGAGCTGTTTTTT. This encodes CASSKPSTGELFF.

The rearrangement joins TRBV28 to TRBJ1-5; D remains unclear. Germline CDR1 reads MDHEN; CDR2 reads SYDVKM. CDR3 length equals 17 residues. V was trimmed by 5 bases and J by 9 bases, leaving 26 bases between them. The DNA for the CDR3 is TGTGCCAGCAGTCCCTCGGATGGTGGCGGGCCCGGGAGGCCCCAGCATTTT. This codes for CASSPSDGGGPGRPQHF.

V gene TRBV11-2 combines with J gene TRBJ2-3; no definite D call. This CDR3 has 13 residues. Trimming cost V 4 bases and J 5 bases, with 10 bases left between them. Germline CDR1 and CDR2: SGHAT and FQNNGV. DNA of the CDR3: TGTGCCAGCAGCTCAATAGCTAAAGATACGCAGTATTTT. Translated, it gives CASSSIAKDTQYF.

The chain couples TRBV4-1 to TRBJ2-7; 12 bases are a match to TRBD2. The germline CDR1 and CDR2 sequences are MGHRA and YSYEKL. CDR3 size: 16 residues. With 0 bases clipped from V and 2 bases from J, the junction kept 2 bases outside the gene matches. For the CDR3, the DNA is TGCGCCAGCAGCCAAGACCCTAGCGGGAGGGCCTACGAGCAGTACTTC. Translated, it gives CASSQDPSGRAYEQYF.

The V gene is TRBV7-9, the J gene TRBJ2-1, with 9 bases lining up with TRBD2. The CDR3 has 14 amino acids. V lost 1 base and J lost 15; bases outside the gene matches: 10. Germline V gene lookup returns CDR1 SEHNR and CDR2 FQNEAQ (reference sequence). CDR3 amino acids: CASSLGGGREDRFF. The CDR3 DNA reads TGTGCCAGCAGCTTAGGGGGCGGGAGGGAGGATCGGTTCTTC.

The chain uses TRBV6-4 and TRBJ2-1; TRBD2 aligns across 8 bases. The CDR3 loop spans 14 amino acids. V trimming: 4 bases; J trimming: 9 bases; junction bases outside the gene matches: 8. Germline loops: CDR1 MRHNA, CDR2 SNTAGT. CDR3 sequence reads: CASSGTGTSGEQFF. The DNA of the CDR3 is TGTGCCAGCAGTGGAACCGGGACTAGTGGTGAGCAGTTCTTC.

The rearrangement joins TRBV15 to TRBJ2-7; no clear D. CDR1 LNHNV and CDR2 YYDKDF come from the germline V gene (reference sequence). The CDR3 totals 12 residues. Trimming left V 5 bases short and J 7 bases short, with 12 bases between. The CDR3 here is CATSLPREEQYF. CDR3 nucleotide sequence: TGTGCCACCAGCCTTCCACGAGAAGAGCAGTACTTC.

The chain employs TRBV15 and TRBJ2-1; 11 bases match TRBD2. CDR1 and CDR2 from the germline V gene are LNHNV and YYDKDF (reference sequence). With 0 bases clipped from V and 7 bases from J, the junction kept 8 bases outside the gene matches. This CDR3 has 17 amino acids. CDR3: CATSRDSTSGSLNEQFF. CDR3 sequence (DNA): TGTGCCACCAGCAGAGATTCAACTAGCGGGAGTCTAAATGAGCAGTTCTTC.

Notes on this clone: Other nucleotide sequences in the sample specify the same CDR3. The chain links TRBV27 to TRBJ2-2, with 13 bases matching TRBD2. This CDR3 spans 17 amino acids. V shed 5 bases and J 5 bases; nucleotides not matched to a gene: 8. Germline values: CDR1 MNHEY, CDR2 SMNVEV (reference sequence). The CDR3 coding sequence is TGTGCCAGCAGTCGCCTACTAGCGGGAGGGCCTACCGGGGAGCTGTTTTTT. The encoded protein is CASSRLLAGGPTGELFF.

This clone has only one observation. The rearrangement joins TRBV5-1 to TRBJ1-2; D uncertain. Deletions cut 5 bases from V and 4 bases from J, with 9 bases between. Germline assignment: CDR1 SGHRS and CDR2 YFSETQ. CDR3 length: 12 residues. The CDR3 spells CASRGAGYGYTF. For the CDR3, the DNA is TGCGCCAGCAGGGGAGCCGGCTATGGCTACACCTTC. The full variable domain, completed using reference TRBV5-1 and TRBJ1-2, is KAGVTQTPRYLIKTRGQQVTLSCSPISGHRSVSWYQQTPGQGLQFLFEYFSETQRNKGNFPGRFSGRQFSNSRSEMNVSTLELGDSALYLCASRGAGYGYTFGSGTRLTVV.

The chain couples TRBV11-3 to TRBJ2-1; 9 nucleotides align to TRBD1. Germline V lookup: CDR1 SGHNT, CDR2 YENEEA. The V gene end was trimmed by 5 bases and the J gene end by 7 bases; junction bases not matched to a gene: 0. This CDR3 comprises 12 residues. CDR3 in amino acids: CASSGTGNEQFF. The CDR3 DNA reads as TGTGCCAGCAGCGGGACAGGGAATGAGCAGTTCTTC.

The rearrangement uses TRBV4-2 and TRBJ2-7, with D possibly being TRBD2 (6 bases). CDR1 is LGHNA, CDR2 YNFKEQ, per germline. V was shortened by 4 bases and J by 2 bases, with 15 bases between the two germline ends. The CDR3 totals 15 residues. This CDR3 reads CASSPGVGGAYEQYF. In DNA form, the CDR3 reads TGTGCCAGCAGCCCCGGGGTGGGAGGCGCCTACGAGCAGTACTTC.

The V gene is TRBV21-1, the J gene TRBJ2-2; TRBD2, as called in the table, went unchecked against the DNA. TRBV21-1 is a known pseudogene. The CDR3 is made up of 14 amino acids. In DNA form, the CDR3 reads TGTGCCAGCAGCCCTCGACTAGCGACCGGGGAGCTGTTTTTT. Encoded protein: CASSPRLATGELFF.